This TCR beta chain derives from a study of long-term antiretroviral therapy in people with HIV. This clone was seen a few times. Every participant gave one or more pre-ART and two or more post-ART PBMC samples. This CDR3 comprises 13 residues. V lost 1 base and J lost 8, with 8 bases in between. Germline CDR1 is SEHNR and CDR2 is FQNEAQ (reference sequence). Investigators performed immunoSEQ version v3.0 at survey level. Generated by immunoSEQ multiplex PCR, the TCRdb table keeps only in-frame clones and is missing some. This sample yields 20,000 to 30,000 clones, of which roughly 85% are seen a single time; about a tenth belongs to the top ten.

The rearrangement links TRBV7-9 to TRBJ1-4; D is perhaps TRBD1 (5 bases). The sample here was unsorted PBMCs, taken 1.2 years after starting antiretroviral therapy. The TCR sequence derives from a woman aged 40 to 50 with HIV. As DNA, the CDR3 is TGTGCCAGCAGCTTAGAGGGGAACGAAAAACTGTTTTTT. Amino acids: CASSLEGNEKLFF.